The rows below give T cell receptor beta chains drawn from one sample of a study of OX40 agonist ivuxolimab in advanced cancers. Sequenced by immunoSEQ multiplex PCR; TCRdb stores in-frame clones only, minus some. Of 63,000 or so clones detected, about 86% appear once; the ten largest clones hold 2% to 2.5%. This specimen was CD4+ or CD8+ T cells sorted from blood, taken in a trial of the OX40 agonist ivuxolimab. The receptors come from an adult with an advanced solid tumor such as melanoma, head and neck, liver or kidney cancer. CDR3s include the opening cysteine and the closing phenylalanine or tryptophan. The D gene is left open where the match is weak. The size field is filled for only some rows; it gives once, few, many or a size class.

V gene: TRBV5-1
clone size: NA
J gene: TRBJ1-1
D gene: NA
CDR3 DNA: TGCGCCAGCAGCCCCTCCGGAACGAACACTGAAGCTTTCTTT
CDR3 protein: CASSPSGTNTEAFF

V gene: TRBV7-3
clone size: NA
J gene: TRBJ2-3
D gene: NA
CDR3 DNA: TGTGCCAGCAGCTTCCAAGGGGCAGATACGCAGTATTTT
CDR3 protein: CASSFQGADTQYF

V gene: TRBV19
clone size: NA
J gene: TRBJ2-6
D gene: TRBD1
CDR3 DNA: TGTGCCAGTCGGCGGGACAGGGATACTTCTCTGGGCGCCAACGTCCTGACTTTC
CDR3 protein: CASRRDRDTSLGANVLTF

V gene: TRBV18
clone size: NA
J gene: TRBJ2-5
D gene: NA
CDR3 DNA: TGTGCCAGCTCACCAGGGGGCAGGCAAGAGACCCAGTACTTC
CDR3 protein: CASSPGGRQETQYF

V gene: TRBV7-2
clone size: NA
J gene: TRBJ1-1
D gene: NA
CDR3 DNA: TGTGCCAGCAGCAAGATGAACACTGAAGCTTTCTTT
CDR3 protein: CASSKMNTEAFF

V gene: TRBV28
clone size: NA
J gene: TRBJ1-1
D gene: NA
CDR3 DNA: TGTGCCAGCAGAACAGGTACCATGAACACTGAAGCTTTCTTT
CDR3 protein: CASRTGTMNTEAFF

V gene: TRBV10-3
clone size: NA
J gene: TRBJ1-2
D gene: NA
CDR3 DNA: TGTGCCATCAGTGGGGAGAAGGGACAAGGTGGCTACACCTTC
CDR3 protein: CAISGEKGQGGYTF

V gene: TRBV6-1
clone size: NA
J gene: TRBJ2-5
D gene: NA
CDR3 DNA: TGTGCCAGCAGGGAGACACACCGGGAGACCCAGTACTTC
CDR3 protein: CASRETHRETQYF

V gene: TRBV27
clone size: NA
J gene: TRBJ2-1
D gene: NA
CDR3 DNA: TGTGCCAGCAGAATGAAGAATCGAGACTACAATGAGCAGTTCTTC
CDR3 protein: CASRMKNRDYNEQFF

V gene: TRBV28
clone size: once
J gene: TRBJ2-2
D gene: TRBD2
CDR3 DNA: TGTGCCAGCAGTTTATGGGCGGGAGTAGGGACCGGGGAGCTGTTTTTT
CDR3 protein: CASSLWAGVGTGELFF

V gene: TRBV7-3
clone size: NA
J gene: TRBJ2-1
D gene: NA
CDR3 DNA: TGTGCCAGCAGCCCCTCGCGGACCGGCAATGAGCAGTTCTTC
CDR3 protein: CASSPSRTGNEQFF

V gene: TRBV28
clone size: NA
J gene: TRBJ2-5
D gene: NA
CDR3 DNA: TGTGCCAGCAGTAGGGGGGCCTCGTACCAAGAGACCCAGTACTTC
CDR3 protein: CASSRGASYQETQYF

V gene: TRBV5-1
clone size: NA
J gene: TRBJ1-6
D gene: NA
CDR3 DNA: TGTGCCAGCAGCTTGGATCAGAATTCACCCCTCCACTTT
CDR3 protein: CASSLDQNSPLHF

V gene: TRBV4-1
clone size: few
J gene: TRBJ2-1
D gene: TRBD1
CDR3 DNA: TGCGCCAGCAGCCAAGCAGAGACAGGGGCCTACAATGAGCAGTTCTTC
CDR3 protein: CASSQAETGAYNEQFF

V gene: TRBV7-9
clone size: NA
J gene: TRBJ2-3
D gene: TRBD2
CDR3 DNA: TGTGCCAGCAGCTTAGCGGGAGGGCGGTTGGATACGCAGTATTTT
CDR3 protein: CASSLAGGRLDTQYF

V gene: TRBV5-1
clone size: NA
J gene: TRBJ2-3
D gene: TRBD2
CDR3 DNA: TGCGCCAGCAGCGTACCTAGCGGTAACACAGATACGCAGTATTTT
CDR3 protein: CASSVPSGNTDTQYF

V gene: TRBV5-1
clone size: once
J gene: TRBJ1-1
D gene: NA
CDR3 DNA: TGCGCCAGCAGTAGGGATATGAACACTGAAGCTTTCTTT
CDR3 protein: CASSRDMNTEAFF

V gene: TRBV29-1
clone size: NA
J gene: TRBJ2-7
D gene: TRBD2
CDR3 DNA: TGCAGCGTTATGACTAGCGGGGGTTCCGAGCAGTACTTC
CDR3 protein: CSVMTSGGSEQYF

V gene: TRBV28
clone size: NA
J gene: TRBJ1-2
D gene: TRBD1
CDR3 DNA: TGTGCCAGCAGTCTGAAGGTAGGACAGGCGAACTATGGCTACACCTTC
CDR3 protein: CASSLKVGQANYGYTF

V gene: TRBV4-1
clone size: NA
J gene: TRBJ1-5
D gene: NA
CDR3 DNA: TGCGCCAGCAGCCCCGACCGGAATAGCAATCAGCCCCAGCATTTT
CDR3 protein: CASSPDRNSNQPQHF

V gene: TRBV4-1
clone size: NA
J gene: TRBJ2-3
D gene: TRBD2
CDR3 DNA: TGCGCCAGCAGCCAAAATCTAGCGGGGGGCACAGATACGCAGTATTTT
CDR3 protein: CASSQNLAGGTDTQYF

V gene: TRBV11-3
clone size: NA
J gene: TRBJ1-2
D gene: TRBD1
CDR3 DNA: TGTGCCAGCAGCGGGACAGGGGTTGGCTATGGCTACACCTTC
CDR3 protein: CASSGTGVGYGYTF

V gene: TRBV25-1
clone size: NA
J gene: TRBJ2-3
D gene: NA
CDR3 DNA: TGTGCCAGCAGTGAATTAGGGGGAGCAGATACGCAGTATTTT
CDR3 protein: CASSELGGADTQYF

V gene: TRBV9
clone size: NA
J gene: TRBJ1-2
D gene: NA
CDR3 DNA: TGTGCCAGCAGCGTAGATCCCTTAAGCAGGGTACATGGCTACACCTTC
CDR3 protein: CASSVDPLSRVHGYTF

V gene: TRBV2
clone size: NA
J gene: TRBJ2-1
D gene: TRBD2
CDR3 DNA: TGTGCCAGCGTAGCGGGTGGAGCTAATGAGCAGTTCTTC
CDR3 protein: CASVAGGANEQFF

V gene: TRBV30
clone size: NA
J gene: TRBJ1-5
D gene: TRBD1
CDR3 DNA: TGTGCCTGGAGCAAGGACAGGGGGAATCAGCCCCAGCATTTT
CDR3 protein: CAWSKDRGNQPQHF

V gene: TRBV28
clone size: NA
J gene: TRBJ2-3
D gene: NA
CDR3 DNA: TGTGCCAGCAGTTTATACCAGGGCAATGACGAAGATACGCAGTATTTT
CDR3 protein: CASSLYQGNDEDTQYF

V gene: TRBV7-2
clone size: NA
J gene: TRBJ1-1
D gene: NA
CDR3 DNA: TGTGCCAGCAGCTTACAGGTACAGTACACTGAAGCTTTCTTT
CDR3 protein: CASSLQVQYTEAFF

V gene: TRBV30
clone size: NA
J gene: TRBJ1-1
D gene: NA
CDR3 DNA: TGTGCCTGGAGTGTACTTCGAGGGACTGAAGCTTTCTTT
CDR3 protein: CAWSVLRGTEAFF

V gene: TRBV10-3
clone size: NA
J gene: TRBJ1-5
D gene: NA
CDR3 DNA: TGTGCCATCAGTGGGGACCTGGATCAGCCCCAGCATTTT
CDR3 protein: CAISGDLDQPQHF

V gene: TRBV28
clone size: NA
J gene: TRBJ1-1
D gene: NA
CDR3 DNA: TGTGCCAGCAGTACAGTGGGAACTGAAGCTTTCTTT
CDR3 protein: CASSTVGTEAFF

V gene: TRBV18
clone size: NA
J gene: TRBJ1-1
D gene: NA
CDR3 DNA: TGTGCCAGCTCACCAAAGGGGAGGACTAACACTGAAGCTTTCTTT
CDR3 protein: CASSPKGRTNTEAFF

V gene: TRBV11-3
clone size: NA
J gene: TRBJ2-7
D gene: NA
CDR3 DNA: TGTGCCAGCAGCTTAGGCCCCACTTCCGAGCAGTACTTC
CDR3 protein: CASSLGPTSEQYF

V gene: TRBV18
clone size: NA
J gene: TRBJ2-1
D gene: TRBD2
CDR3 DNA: TGTGCCAGCTCACCAGAGCGGGGCTCCAATGAGCAGTTCTTC
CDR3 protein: CASSPERGSNEQFF

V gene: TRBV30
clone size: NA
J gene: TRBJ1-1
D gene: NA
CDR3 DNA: TGTGCCTGGAGTGTACGGGTCATAGGGCAGGCGGCTTTCTTT
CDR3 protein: CAWSVRVIGQAAFF

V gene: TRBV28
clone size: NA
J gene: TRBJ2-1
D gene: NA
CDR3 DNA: TGTGCCAGCAGTTTCATCAGGGGCTCCTACAATGAGCAGTTCTTC
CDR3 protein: CASSFIRGSYNEQFF

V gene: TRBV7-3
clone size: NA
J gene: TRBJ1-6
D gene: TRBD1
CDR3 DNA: TGTGCCAGCAGCTTAACAGGGGGCCCTAATTCACCCCTCCACTTT
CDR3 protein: CASSLTGGPNSPLHF

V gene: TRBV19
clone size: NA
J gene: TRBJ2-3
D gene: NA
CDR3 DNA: TGTGCCAGTAGCAGGCCGGGTAGCACAGATACGCAGTATTTT
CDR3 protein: CASSRPGSTDTQYF

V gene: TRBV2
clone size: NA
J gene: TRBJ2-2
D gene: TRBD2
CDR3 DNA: TGTGCCAGCAGTGAACTAAGCGGGAGAAACACCGGGGAGCTGTTTTTT
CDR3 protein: CASSELSGRNTGELFF

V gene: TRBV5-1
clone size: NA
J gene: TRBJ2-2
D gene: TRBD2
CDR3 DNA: TGCGCCAGCAGAGGACTAGCGGGGAACACCGGGGAGCTGTTTTTT
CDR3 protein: CASRGLAGNTGELFF

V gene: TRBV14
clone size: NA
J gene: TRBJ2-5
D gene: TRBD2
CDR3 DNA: TGTGCCAGCAGCTATTCCGGGAGGCAAGAGACCCAGTACTTC
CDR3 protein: CASSYSGRQETQYF

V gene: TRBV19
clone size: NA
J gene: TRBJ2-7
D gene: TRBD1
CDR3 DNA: TGTGCCAGTAGTATCGTTCCGGGACAGGGGATCTACGAGCAGTACTTC
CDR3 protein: CASSIVPGQGIYEQYF

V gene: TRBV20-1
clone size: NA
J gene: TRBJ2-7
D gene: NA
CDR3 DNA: TGCAGTGCTAGTTTCGGGGAGCAGTACTTC
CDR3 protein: CSASFGEQYF

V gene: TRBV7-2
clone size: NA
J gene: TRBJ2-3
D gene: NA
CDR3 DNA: TGTGCCAGCAGCTCCCCGAGTAGCGGACGCACAGATACGCAGTATTTT
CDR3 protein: CASSSPSSGRTDTQYF

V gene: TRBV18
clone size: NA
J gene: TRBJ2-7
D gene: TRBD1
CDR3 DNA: TGTGCCAGCTCACCTCCGGGACAGGGTCCAGAGCAGTACTTC
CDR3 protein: CASSPPGQGPEQYF

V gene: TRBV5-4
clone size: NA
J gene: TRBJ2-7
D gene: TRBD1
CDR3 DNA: TGTGCCAGCAGCTTGGAGGGCAGGGGGCTCGACGAGCAGTACTTC
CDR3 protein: CASSLEGRGLDEQYF

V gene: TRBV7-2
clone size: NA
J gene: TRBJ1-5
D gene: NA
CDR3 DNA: TGTGCCAGCAGCTCAAAGCAGGGCCTCAATCAGCCCCAGCATTTT
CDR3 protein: CASSSKQGLNQPQHF

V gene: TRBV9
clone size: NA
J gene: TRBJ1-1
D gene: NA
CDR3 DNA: TGTGCCAGCAGCGCCCTGACGACTCTGTTAGGGAACACTGAAGCTTTCTTT
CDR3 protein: CASSALTTLLGNTEAFF

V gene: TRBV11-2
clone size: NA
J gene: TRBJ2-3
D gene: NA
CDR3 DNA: TGTGCCAGCAGCTTGTCCCCGAATACGCAGTATTTT
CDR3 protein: CASSLSPNTQYF

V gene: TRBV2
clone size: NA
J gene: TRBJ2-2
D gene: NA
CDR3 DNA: TGTGCCAGCAGAGCCGGGACATCGACCACCGGGGAGCTGTTTTTT
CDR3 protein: CASRAGTSTTGELFF

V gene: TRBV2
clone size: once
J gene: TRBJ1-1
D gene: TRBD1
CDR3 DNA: TGTGCCAGCAGCCCGGGGAGGGGGCACACTGAAGCTTTCTTT
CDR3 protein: CASSPGRGHTEAFF

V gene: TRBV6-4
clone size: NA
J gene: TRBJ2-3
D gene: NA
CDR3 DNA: TGTGCCAGCAGTGACGGCGGGGTCAGCACAGATACGCAGTATTTT
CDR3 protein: CASSDGGVSTDTQYF

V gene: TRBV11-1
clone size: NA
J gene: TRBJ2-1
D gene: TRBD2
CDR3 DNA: TGTGCCAGCAGCTTAGTCCTAGCGGGGCATGAGCAGTTCTTC
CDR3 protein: CASSLVLAGHEQFF

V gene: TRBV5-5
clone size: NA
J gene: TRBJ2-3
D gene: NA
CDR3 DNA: TGTGCCAGCAGCCCGCCGGGACTGAGCACAGATACGCAGTATTTT
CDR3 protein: CASSPPGLSTDTQYF